Shown below are 21 T cell receptor beta chains from a single sample sequenced in a study of cytomegalovirus exposure and HLA in healthy donors. The PCR had 60 Vbeta and 13 Jbeta primers. This table comes from immunoSEQ multiplex PCR, and its TCRdb copy is limited to in-frame clones, with some not included. The sample has roughly 100,000 clones; 70% to 85% are singletons. The sequencing sample was made of PBMCs. These receptor sequences come from a boy aged 5-17 years in good health and CMV-seronegative.

The chain uses TRBV30 and TRBJ1-6; D not certain. V was trimmed by 7 bases and J by 10 bases, leaving 17 bases between them. CDR3 length equals 13 residues. Germline-derived CDR1 and CDR2 are GTSNPN and SVGIG (reference sequence). In nucleotides, the CDR3 is TGTGCCTTTTTAACTTCGTATCCATCACCCCTCCACTTT. Translation: CAFLTSYPSPLHF.

This chain uses TRBV5-1 with TRBJ1-1, with D unclear. The CDR3 totals 16 residues. V gave up 4 bases and J gave up 1 base, with 17 bases separating them. Germline V gives CDR1 SGHRS, CDR2 YFSETQ. The CDR3 DNA follows: TGCGCCAGCAGCGGAGGTGTAGGCTGGAGGAACACTGAAGCTTTCTTT. It yields the protein CASSGGVGWRNTEAFF.

The chain combines TRBV28 with TRBJ1-2; TRBD1 aligns across 8 bases. The CDR3 has 15 amino acids. V trimming: 6 bases; J trimming: 4 bases; junction bases outside the gene matches: 10. Germline-derived CDR1 and CDR2 are MDHEN and SYDVKM. The CDR3 loop reads CASRLQGARRYGYTF. The DNA for the CDR3 is TGTGCCAGCAGGCTGCAGGGGGCGAGACGCTATGGCTACACCTTC.

The gene calls are TRBV5-4 and TRBJ1-1; D ambiguous. Germline CDR1 and CDR2: SGHNT and YYREEE (reference sequence). Trimming removed 0 bases from V and 1 base from J, with 7 bases in between. This CDR3 is 14 amino acids long. CDR3 in amino acids: CASSLVSGNTEAFF. DNA of the CDR3: TGTGCCAGCAGCTTGGTTTCCGGGAACACTGAAGCTTTCTTT.

V is TRBV14 and J is TRBJ1-6, with TRBD1 matching 8 bases. The CDR3 consists of 18 residues. Germline CDR1 is SGHDN and CDR2 is FVKESK. V dropped 4 bases and J dropped 7; count of bases not matched to a gene: 15. CDR3 DNA: TGTGCCAGCAGCCCGGCGTTTTACGACAGGGGTTGGAATTCACCCCTCCACTTT. Encoded protein: CASSPAFYDRGWNSPLHF.

J is TRBJ1-1 and V is TRBV28, with D tentatively TRBD1 (6 bases). The CDR3 has 14 residues. Per the germline V gene, CDR1 is MDHEN and CDR2 is SYDVKM. Deletions cut 8 bases from V and 0 bases from J, with 13 bases between. The CDR3 loop reads CASGGGRLNTEAFF. CDR3 bases: TGTGCCAGCGGGGGGGGGCGATTGAACACTGAAGCTTTCTTT.

V usage is TRBV7-2 and J usage is TRBJ2-1; TRBD2 aligns across 8 bases. Germline V gene data show CDR1 as SGHTA and CDR2 as FQGNSA. The CDR3 is 16 residues long. The trim removed 4 bases at V and 6 bases at J, leaving 11 bases unmatched. CDR3 DNA: TGTGCCAGCAGCTCACCGGGACTAGGACCACTCAATGAGCAGTTCTTC. Its translation is CASSSPGLGPLNEQFF.

V usage is TRBV5-1 and J usage is TRBJ1-5, with D unclear. CDR3 size: 17 residues. Germline V gives CDR1 SGHRS, CDR2 YFSETQ. Trimming pared 2 bases from V and 3 bases from J, leaving 18 bases between. Here the CDR3 DNA reads TGCGCCAGCAGCTTCCGGTTACTTGCTCCCCCCAATCAGCCCCAGCATTTT. Its translation is CASSFRLLAPPNQPQHF.

This chain uses TRBV25-1 with TRBJ2-1, with a tentative D call TRBD2 (6 bases). The V end lost 7 bases, the J end lost 5 bases, and 12 bases lay between the germline ends. Per the germline V gene, CDR1 is MGHDK and CDR2 is SYGVNS. The CDR3 contains 13 residues. The CDR3 nucleotides are TGTGCCAGCACAGGGAGGAAAAACAATGAGCAGTTCTTC. This gives the protein CASTGRKNNEQFF.

This clone was recorded only once. The genes are TRBV7-3 and TRBJ2-7; possible D gene TRBD1, 5 bases. Per germline, CDR1 SGHTA and CDR2 FQGTGA. The V and J ends lost 5 bases and 2 bases respectively, with 16 bases between them. The CDR3 has 15 amino acids. The CDR3 loop is CASSPRHRGPYEQYF. DNA for the CDR3: TGTGCCAGCAGCCCTAGACATAGGGGTCCCTACGAGCAGTACTTC.

This clone has just a few counts. V gene TRBV7-9 combines with J gene TRBJ1-1, with 9 bases fitting TRBD1. Germline V gene data show CDR1 as SEHNR and CDR2 as FQNEAQ (reference sequence). V shed 5 bases and J 0 bases; nucleotides not matched to a gene: 4. The CDR3 runs to 15 residues. The CDR3 DNA reads as TGTGCCAGCAGCCCGGACAGGGGTATGAACACTGAAGCTTTCTTT. Amino acid sequence: CASSPDRGMNTEAFF.

The rearrangement links TRBV7-6 to TRBJ2-7; D uncertain. There are 15 residues in the CDR3. CDR1 SGHVS and CDR2 FNYEAQ come from the germline V gene. V lost 0 bases to trimming and J lost 0 bases, with 9 bases between them. CDR3: CASSLAGSSSYEQYF. CDR3 nucleotide sequence: TGTGCCAGCAGCTTAGCGGGCAGCAGCTCCTACGAGCAGTACTTC. The entire variable domain, with the rest obtained from reference TRBV7-6 and TRBJ2-7, is as follows: GAGVSQSPRYKVTKRGQDVALRCDPISGHVSLYWYRQALGQGPEFLTYFNYEAQQDKSGLPNDRFSAERPEGSISTLTIQRTEQRDSAMYRCASSLAGSSSYEQYFGPGTRLTVT.

This clone appeared a single time. V and J are TRBV30 and TRBJ2-3, with TRBD2 matching over 7 bases. The CDR3 totals 15 residues. Germline V gene data show CDR1 as GTSNPN and CDR2 as SVGIG (reference sequence). The junction had 5 bases not matched to a gene; V was cut back by 0 bases and J by 2 bases. CDR3 bases: TGTGCCTGGAGTGTATCCGGGGGGTACACAGATACGCAGTATTTT. It yields the protein CAWSVSGGYTDTQYF.

J is TRBJ2-1 and V is TRBV5-4, with 12 bases matching TRBD2. The CDR3 has 18 amino acids. CDR1 is SGHNT, CDR2 YYREEE, per germline (reference sequence). V dropped 4 bases and J dropped 0; count of bases not matched to a gene: 8. The CDR3 reads CASSTYGLAGPSYNEQFF. The CDR3 nucleotides are TGTGCCAGCAGCACTTACGGACTAGCGGGACCCTCCTACAATGAGCAGTTCTTC.

J is TRBJ1-2 and V is TRBV7-2; TRBD1 matches 9 bases. Trimming cost V 2 bases and J 4 bases; bases outside gene matches: 8. Germline V gene lookup returns CDR1 SGHTA and CDR2 FQGNSA. The CDR3 loop spans 16 amino acids. The CDR3 sequence: CASSLNTGTGTYGYTF. CDR3 coding DNA: TGTGCCAGCAGCTTAAATACCGGGACAGGGACCTATGGCTACACCTTC.

The chain couples TRBV6-1 to TRBJ1-5; no firm D call. CDR1 is MNHNS and CDR2 is SASEGT in the germline V gene. CDR3 length: 15 residues. Trimming removed 3 bases at V and 0 bases at J, with 9 bases between. The CDR3: CASSEAHYSNQPQHF. The CDR3 coding sequence is TGTGCCAGCAGTGAGGCACATTATAGCAATCAGCCCCAGCATTTT.

The chain combines TRBV29-1 with TRBJ2-2, with TRBD1 as a possible D gene (5 bases). The CDR3 is 13 amino acids. V lost 4 bases, J lost 1 base, and 7 bases lay in between. Germline assignment: CDR1 SQVTM and CDR2 ANQGSEA. The CDR3 loop reads CSVGQRNTGELFF. The CDR3 DNA is TGCAGCGTTGGACAGAGGAACACCGGGGAGCTGTTTTTT.

The count of this clone is one. The chain combines TRBV29-1 with TRBJ1-2; TRBD1 might be the D (6 bases). CDR1 SQVTM and CDR2 ANQGSEA come from the germline V gene. V shed 6 bases and J shed 0 bases, with 14 bases lying between them. CDR3 size: 14 residues. The CDR3 coding sequence is TGCAGCGTGGGGGGGCATCAAGCTAACTATGGCTACACCTTC. Translation gives CSVGGHQANYGYTF. The whole variable domain, remainder taken from reference TRBV29-1 and TRBJ1-2, is SAVISQKPSRDICQRGTSLTIQCQVDSQVTMMFWYRQQPGQSLTLIATANQGSEATYESGFVIDKFPISRPNLTFSTLTVSNMSPEDSSIYLCSVGGHQANYGYTFGSGTRLTVV.

This chain joins TRBV2 and TRBJ1-2; 10 nucleotides align to TRBD1. J lost 3 bases, V lost 5 bases, and 3 bases had no gene match. The CDR3 loop spans 14 amino acids. CDR1 SNHLY and CDR2 FYNNEI come from the germline V gene. The CDR3 spells CASSRQGADYGYTF. The CDR3 region has the DNA TGTGCCAGCAGTAGACAGGGGGCTGACTATGGCTACACCTTC.

This clone has a handful of counts. The chain joins TRBV6-1 to TRBJ1-1; 7 bases map to TRBD1. CDR1 is MNHNS, CDR2 SASEGT, per germline. J lost 5 bases, V lost 8 bases, and 5 bases had no gene match. The CDR3 runs 12 residues. The CDR3 spells CASGGRGTEAFF. The CDR3 DNA reads TGTGCCAGCGGGGGCAGGGGGACTGAAGCTTTCTTT.

This chain links TRBV10-2 with TRBJ2-5; D is unclear. The CDR3 runs to 14 residues. With 0 bases removed from V and 2 bases from J, the gap between germline ends came to 7 bases. CDR1 is WSHSY, CDR2 SAAADI, per germline. The CDR3 loop reads CASSESSPQETQYF. The CDR3 region has the DNA TGCGCCAGCAGTGAGTCGTCCCCACAAGAGACCCAGTACTTC.